This T cell receptor (beta chain) was sequenced during a study of T cells in localized non-small cell lung cancer (dated by TCRdb to 2020 to 2021). About the full investigation: Comparing tumors with uninvolved tumor-adjacent lungs, the study looked at the T cell repertoires of fewer than 250 patients with early-stage NSCLC. The cohort consisted of approximately 240 treatment-naive NSCLC patients whose localized lung tumors had been resected. NSCLC patients had a mean age of around 70 years, and around 130 were male and 107 female. General study outcomes and caveats: Because the study design was exploratory, TCR variables were selected using unadjusted p-values without false-discovery rate correction. Because multi-region tumor sequencing was not done, intratumor heterogeneity could not be ruled out. A median of roughly 50 of the top 100 tumor clones turned up in the paired uninvolved adjacent lung, and about 28 of those clones also ranked among the top 100 of that same adjacent lung. Longer overall survival was associated with higher blood T cell density, whereas shorter survival was associated with higher adjacent-lung clonality. Uninvolved tumor-adjacent lung showed the highest T cell clonality, higher than tumor, which suggests more focused antigenic responses in the uninvolved tumor-adjacent lung.

TCR beta CDR3 regions were sequenced from DNA using the immunoSEQ Assay. Concerning the study's data processing: T cell density was computed as TCR beta template counts normalized to usable DNA estimated by amplifying housekeeping genes. The preseqR package was used to estimate richness by extrapolating to 400,000 templates for PBMC samples and to 120,000 templates for tissue samples. Clonality was taken to be one minus Pielou's evenness. Tissue-enriched TCRs were identified through differential abundance testing performed on productive amino-acid clonotypes, with a minimum total count of 5 and an alpha of 0.1. Repertoire overlap between compartments was quantified with the Jaccard Index and Morisita Overlap Index. TCR beta CDR3s were clustered by GLIPH together with public tetramer-defined viral CDR3s, and at least three viral sequences plus V-gene enrichment were required for viral motifs. Sourced from immuneACCESS, this table was stored by TCRdb with only in-frame sequences that have V and J called. A share of the clones is absent; for the studies checked, an unresolved V gene accounts for under half, and the remainder has no known explanation. The DNA was the basis for D and trimming; V, J and clone size are from that table. This sample has over 750 clones in its table, and more than 20% of those were observed once. 10% to 15% of the sample rests with the top ten.

Uninvolved adjacent lung was sampled at least 2 cm away from the tumor margin, and two independent pathologists confirmed that the tissue had no atypia. At diagnosis, peripheral blood, uninvolved tumor-adjacent lung and tumor were collected and were preserved as a mix of fresh-frozen and FFPE material. This clone has just a few counts. Its antigen is currently not known. No clone much larger than this one lies a single base away; base qualities are absent. From the germline V gene, CDR1 is SGHNT and CDR2 is YENEEA. Reading from cysteine to phenylalanine, the CDR3 counts 16 amino acids. Just CDR3 DNA is preserved here, 48 bases in frame from base 1. V is shortened by 5 bases, J by 6 bases, and the region joining them spans 20 bases.

The sequence was obtained from a woman aged 40-70 years with stage III lung adenocarcinoma. The rearranged segments are TRBV11-3 and TRBJ2-1; a tentative D call is TRBD2 (6 bases match). Sequencing was performed on normal lung tissue next to the tumor, taken before any cancer treatment. The bases are TGTGCCAGCAGCCGGGGGTCAACCCCACTGGGCAATGAGCAGTTCTTC. Its protein reads: CASSRGSTPLGNEQFF.